One sample yielded the 4 T cell receptor beta chains listed below, sequenced in a study of blood T cell repertoires in COVID-19. Using immunoSEQ multiplex PCR, the repertoire was profiled, and TCRdb retains in-frame clones only, with some absent. The table records about 88,000 clones, around nine tenths of them present only once. Material: peripheral blood. Receptor source: a woman at least 80 years old with acute or convalescent COVID-19.

This rearrangement joins TRBV19 to TRBJ2-1, with D perhaps matching TRBD2 (5 bases). V lost 3 bases and J 0 bases, leaving 12 bases between the germline ends. The CDR3 covers 16 residues. The germline gives CDR1 LNHDA, CDR2 SQIVND (reference sequence). The chain's CDR3 is CASSMVYSVSYNEQFF. CDR3 nucleotides: TGTGCCAGTAGTATGGTCTATAGCGTCTCCTACAATGAGCAGTTCTTC.

The chain has TRBV7-2 and TRBJ1-5; D unresolved. Germline V gene data show CDR1 as SGHTA and CDR2 as FQGNSA. V was cut by 5 bases and J by 0 bases, with 14 bases left in between. The length of the CDR3 is 16 residues. In nucleotides, the CDR3 is TGTGCCAGCAGCCTACTAGGGAAGAGTAGCAATCAGCCCCAGCATTTT. It specifies CASSLLGKSSNQPQHF.

The chain joins TRBV7-2 to TRBJ2-3; no definite D call. CDR1 is SGHTA and CDR2 is FQGNSA in the germline V gene. The CDR3 sequence is 13 residues long. Trimming removed 5 bases from V and 4 bases from J, with 10 bases in between. The CDR3 loop reads CASSARVPDTQYF. CDR3 bases: TGTGCCAGCAGCGCCCGGGTCCCAGATACGCAGTATTTT.

The J gene is TRBJ1-6, the V gene TRBV4-1, with 9 nucleotides matching TRBD1. The germline V gene encodes CDR1 MGHRA and CDR2 YSYEKL. V was clipped by 1 base and J by 6 bases; unmatched bases: 4. This CDR3 comprises 16 residues. CDR3 coding DNA: TGCGCCAGCAGCCAAGGACAGGGGGTACGTAATTCACCCCTCCACTTT. It is translated as CASSQGQGVRNSPLHF.